This TCR beta chain was found in a study of identical twins. Study-wide findings and caveats: Twins' surplus sharing was weaker for beta out-of-frame sequences.

The CDR3 is 14 amino acids. Through template switching, a universal primer site was introduced, and the cDNA contained unique molecular identifiers. One entry per CDR3 protein, called by TCRdb with MiXCR from the 5' RACE reads. The sample lists 450,000 or so distinct CDR3 sequences, 13% to 15% seen once, with approximately 1% in the top ten. This clonotype was detected only a few times. The antigen is not known. In addition, the sample was reused for a study of yellow fever vaccine responses in identical twins.

The sequenced material came from CD4+ T cells sorted from blood. V and J are TRBV21-1 and TRBJ1-2; the D segment call TRBD1 is taken from the table without a DNA check. TRBV21-1 is labeled a pseudogene. The receptor comes from a woman aged 18-35 years in good health. The CDR3 here is CASSKGTGVYGYTF. The CDR3 DNA reads as TGTGCCAGCAGCAAAGGGACCGGGGTCTATGGCTACACCTTC.